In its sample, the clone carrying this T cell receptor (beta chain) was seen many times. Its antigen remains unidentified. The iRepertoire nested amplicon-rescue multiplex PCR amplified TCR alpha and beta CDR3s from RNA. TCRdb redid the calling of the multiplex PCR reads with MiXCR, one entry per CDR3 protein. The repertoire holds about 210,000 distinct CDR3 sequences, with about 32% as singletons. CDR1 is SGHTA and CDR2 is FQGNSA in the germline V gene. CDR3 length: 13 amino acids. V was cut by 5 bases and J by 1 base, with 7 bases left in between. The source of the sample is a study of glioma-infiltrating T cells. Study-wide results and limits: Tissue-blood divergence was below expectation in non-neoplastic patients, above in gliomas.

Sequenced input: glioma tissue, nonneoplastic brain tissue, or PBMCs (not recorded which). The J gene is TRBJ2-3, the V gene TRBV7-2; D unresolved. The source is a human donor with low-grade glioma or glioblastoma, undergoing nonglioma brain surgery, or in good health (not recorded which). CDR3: CASSTGGTDTQYF. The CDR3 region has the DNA TGTGCCAGCAGCACTGGGGGCACAGATACGCAGTATTTT.